This T cell receptor beta chain was documented in a study of shared clonotypes between healthy human individuals. In the study overall: CD4 naive cells filled three plates per donor, CD4 memory three, CD8 naive two and CD8 memory one. Study-wide findings and caveats: Across subsets, estimated richness was generally greater for naive than for memory populations. Non-shared clonotypes showed lower generation probabilities than clonotypes common to all four donors.

In regard to this clone: Its antigen remains unknown. Other DNA variants within this sample encode the same CDR3.

The CDR3 spans 12 residues. Per germline, CDR1 SGHNT and CDR2 YYREEE (reference sequence). The germline V and J ends were trimmed by 1 base and 4 bases, with 6 bases remaining between them. Execution of the assay was at deep level. Clones were read by immunoSEQ multiplex PCR, and TCRdb kept only the in-frame ones, dropping some. The sample holds approximately 2,000,000 clones, around 93% seen once. The TCR comes from a man between 18 and 35 years old in good health. Some clones in this sample may be carry-over from other donors' samples. The sequenced sample was naive CD4+ T cells from PBMCs. Specified subset: CD45RA+ positively selected. The chain couples TRBV5-4 to TRBJ2-7, with D possibly matching TRBD1 (6 bases). The CDR3 DNA reads TGTGCCAGCAGCTTGCAGGGGTACGAGCAGTACTTC. Its translation: CASSLQGYEQYF.